Sequencing of this T cell receptor beta chain was carried out in a study of cytomegalovirus exposure and HLA in healthy donors. Whole-study results and caveats: As a later analysis showed, a missense DCLRE1C variant was linked to trimming of TCR beta V- and J-genes. Most CMV-associated TCR beta chains appeared HLA-restricted in a later analysis. Many donors shared some public TCRs, even though most TCR sequences were rare.

With regard to this clone: What it recognizes is unknown.

Primers included in the PCR were 60 Vbeta and 13 Jbeta primers. Profiled with immunoSEQ multiplex PCR; TCRdb holds only in-frame clones, not every one. The sample includes roughly 120,000 clones, roughly 80% seen only once; the top ten take 30%. Every donor was a healthy person donating bone marrow. The origin of this receptor is a man aged 55 to 70 in good health and CMV-seropositive. Sequenced: PBMCs.

The CDR3 region is CASRPIPGQGPGEAFHF. CDR3 DNA: TGTGCCAGTAGACCTATACCGGGACAGGGGCCCGGGGAGGCTTTCCACTTT. J is TRBJ1-6 and V is TRBV19, with 10 bases aligning to TRBD1. The CDR3 consists of 17 residues. Trimming took 6 bases from V and 17 from J; bases not matched to a gene: 22. Germline CDR1 is LNHDA and CDR2 is SQIVND (reference sequence).